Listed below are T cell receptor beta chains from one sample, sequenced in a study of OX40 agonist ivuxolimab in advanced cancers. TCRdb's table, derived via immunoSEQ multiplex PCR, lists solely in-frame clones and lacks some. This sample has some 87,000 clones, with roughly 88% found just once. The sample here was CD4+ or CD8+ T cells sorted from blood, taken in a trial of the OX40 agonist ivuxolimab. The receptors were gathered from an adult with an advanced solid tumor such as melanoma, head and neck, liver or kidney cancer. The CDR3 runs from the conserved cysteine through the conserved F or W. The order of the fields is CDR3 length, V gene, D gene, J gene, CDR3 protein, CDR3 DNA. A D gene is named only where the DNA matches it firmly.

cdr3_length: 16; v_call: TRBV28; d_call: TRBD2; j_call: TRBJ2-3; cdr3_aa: CASASLAGAYRDTQYF; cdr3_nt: TGTGCCAGCGCCTCACTAGCGGGAGCTTATCGAGATACGCAGTATTTT
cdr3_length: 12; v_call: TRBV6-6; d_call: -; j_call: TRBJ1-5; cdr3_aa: CASSSTYQPQHF; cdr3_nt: TGTGCCAGCAGTTCGACGTATCAGCCCCAGCATTTT
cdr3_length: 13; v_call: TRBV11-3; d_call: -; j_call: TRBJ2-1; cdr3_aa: CASSLNHYNEQFF; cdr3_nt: TGTGCCAGCAGCTTGAACCATTACAATGAGCAGTTCTTC
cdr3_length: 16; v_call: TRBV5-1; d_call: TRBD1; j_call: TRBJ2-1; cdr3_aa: CASSTAAGGGQNEQFF; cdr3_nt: TGCGCCAGCAGCACGGCGGCAGGGGGTGGTCAGAATGAGCAGTTCTTC
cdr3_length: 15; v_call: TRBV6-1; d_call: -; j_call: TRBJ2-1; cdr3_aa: CASTAGLSAYNEQFF; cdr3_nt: TGTGCCAGCACTGCCGGACTATCCGCCTACAATGAGCAGTTCTTC
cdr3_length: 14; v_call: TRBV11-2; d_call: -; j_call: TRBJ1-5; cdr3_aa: CASSLRGGDQPQHF; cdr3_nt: TGTGCCAGCAGCTTACGCGGTGGGGATCAGCCCCAGCATTTT
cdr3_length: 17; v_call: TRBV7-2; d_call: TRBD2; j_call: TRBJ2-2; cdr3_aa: CASSLRLAGEGTGELFF; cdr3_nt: TGTGCCAGCAGCTTACGGCTAGCGGGAGAAGGTACCGGGGAGCTGTTTTTT
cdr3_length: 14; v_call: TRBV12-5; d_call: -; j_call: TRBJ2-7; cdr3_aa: CASGPRGGSYEQYF; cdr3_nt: TGTGCTAGTGGTCCGAGGGGGGGCTCCTACGAGCAGTACTTC
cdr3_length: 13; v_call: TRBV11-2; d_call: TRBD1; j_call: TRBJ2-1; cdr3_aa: CASSSTGWNEQFF; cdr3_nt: TGTGCCAGCAGCTCGACAGGGTGGAATGAGCAGTTCTTC
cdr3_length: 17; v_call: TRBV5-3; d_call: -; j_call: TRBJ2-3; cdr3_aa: CARSLVGGGPAADTQYF; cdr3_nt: TGTGCCAGAAGCTTGGTTGGCGGTGGACCGGCCGCAGATACGCAGTATTTT